The 12 T cell receptor beta chains presented below share a single source sample, sequenced in a study of regulatory T cells in long-lasting Graves disease. Documented time point: persistent/refractory GD, antithyroid drugs over 5 years with positive TRAb. With RNA extracted from PBMCs as input, the TCR library was made. Assembly of TCR beta libraries relied on iRepertoire HTBI primers together with Arm-PCR of CDR3 regions. TCRdb recomputed calls from the multiplex PCR reads with MiXCR, one row per CDR3 protein. The sample gives 350,000 to 450,000 distinct CDR3 sequences, more than 20% of which show up once; more than 20% is in the top ten. The sequencing used peripheral blood mononuclear cells (PBMCs), collected when the disease was refractory, from a patient treated with antithyroid drugs. The receptors shown here come from a female donor with Graves disease.

The J gene is TRBJ2-7, the V gene TRBV5-1, with 9 bases matching TRBD1. V lost 4 bases, J lost 5 bases, and 10 bases stayed unmatched. CDR1 is SGHRS, CDR2 YFSETQ, per germline. The length of the CDR3 is 15 residues. The DNA of the CDR3 is TGCGCCAGCAGCCCAACGGTACAGGGGGCCCACGAGCAGTACTTC. It encodes CASSPTVQGAHEQYF.

Many counts were recorded for this clonotype. The chain carries TRBV28 and TRBJ1-2, with TRBD1 matching 9 bases. The ends lost 7 bases at V and 5 bases at J; junction bases unmatched: 11. The length of the CDR3 is 15 residues. CDR1 is MDHEN, CDR2 SYDVKM, per germline. CDR3 in amino acids: CASTETLGQGYGYTF. The CDR3 nucleotides read TGTGCCAGCACCGAAACTTTGGGACAGGGATATGGCTACACCTTC.

Points on this clonotype: This may arise from a read error, as a much more abundant clone is one base away. The CDR3 sequence: CASSPGGLEDERYF. CDR3 DNA sequence: TGTGCCAGCAGTCCCGGGGGACTAGAAGACGAGCGGTACTTC. This chain links TRBV6-1 with TRBJ2-7; 8 bases map to TRBD2. The CDR3 runs 14 residues. Per germline, CDR1 MNHNS and CDR2 SASEGT.

The genes are TRBV9 and TRBJ2-5, with D possibly being TRBD1 (6 bases). CDR1 and CDR2 (germline): SGDLS, YYNGEE. The CDR3 is made up of 14 amino acids. V was cut by 3 bases and J by 1 base, with 10 bases left in between. CDR3 sequence reads: CASSERGFQETQYF. The CDR3 DNA reads TGTGCCAGCAGCGAGAGGGGGTTCCAAGAGACCCAGTACTTC.

This clonotype was found many times. The gene calls are TRBV27 and TRBJ1-5; D perhaps matches TRBD1 (5 bases). The CDR3 is 14 residues long. V lost 2 bases, J lost 6 bases, and 11 bases lay in between. The V gene's germline CDR1 is MNHEY and CDR2 SMNVEV (reference sequence). CDR3 protein: CASSLQGTGQPQHF. The CDR3 coding sequence is TGTGCCAGCAGTTTACAGGGAACAGGTCAGCCCCAGCATTTT.

This clonotype was counted ten times or more. The rearrangement uses TRBV11-1 and TRBJ2-5, with TRBD2 matching over 10 bases. With V trimmed by 2 bases and J by 0 bases, 6 bases remained unmatched. This CDR3 comprises 17 residues. CDR1 SGHAT and CDR2 FQDESV come from the germline V gene (reference sequence). The CDR3 bases are TGTGCCAGCAGCTTAACCACACTAGCGGGGTACCAAGAGACCCAGTACTTC. It is translated as CASSLTTLAGYQETQYF.

Ten or more counts support this clonotype. The J gene is TRBJ2-5, the V gene TRBV28; unclear D gene. Germline assignment: CDR1 MDHEN and CDR2 SYDVKM. V was clipped by 5 bases and J by 2 bases, with 9 bases between them. This CDR3 is 13 amino acids long. CDR3 coding DNA: TGTGCCAGCAGTGAACATGTACAAGAGACCCAGTACTTC. Amino acid sequence: CASSEHVQETQYF.

This clonotype has a count of ten or more. This chain links TRBV27 with TRBJ2-5, with 7 bases identical to TRBD2. The CDR3 consists of 16 residues. The germline V gene encodes CDR1 MNHEY and CDR2 SMNVEV (reference sequence). J lost 3 bases, V lost 1 base, and 8 bases had no gene match. The DNA for the CDR3 is TGTGCCAGCAGTTTATTTGGCCAGGGAGGGGAAGAGACCCAGTACTTC. It yields the protein CASSLFGQGGEETQYF.

This clonotype was counted at least ten times. The gene calls are TRBV12-3 or TRBV12-4 and TRBJ2-7, with a tentative D call TRBD2 (7 bases). Trimming stripped 4 bases from V and 7 bases from J, with 23 bases between. CDR3 length: 16 amino acids. The CDR3 sequence: CASSSWGGAGAGEQYF. For the CDR3, the DNA is TGTGCCAGCAGTTCCTGGGGAGGGGCAGGGGCCGGAGAGCAGTACTTC.

This clonotype has a single count. The V gene is TRBV28, the J gene TRBJ2-2, with D hard to call. V was clipped by 5 bases and J by 2 bases, with 18 bases between them. CDR3 length equals 17 residues. Looked up from germline, CDR1 is MDHEN and CDR2 is SYDVKM. The CDR3 sequence: CASSSLRAGINTGELFF. The CDR3 DNA follows: TGTGCCAGCAGTAGTCTCCGGGCAGGCATTAACACCGGGGAGCTGTTTTTT.

This chain links TRBV9 with TRBJ1-2; tentative D call: TRBD1 (6 bases). This CDR3 has 17 amino acids. Trimming cost V 3 bases and J 7 bases, with 25 bases left between them. Germline assignment: CDR1 SGDLS and CDR2 YYNGEE. As DNA, the CDR3 is TGTGCCAGCAGCGCTAAGTTGGGAGACACGACCAGGGGTGGCTACACCTTC. It encodes CASSAKLGDTTRGGYTF.

This clonotype came up many times. The chain has TRBV20-1 and TRBJ2-5; D may be TRBD1 (6 bases). In germline, CDR1 is DFQATT, CDR2 SNEGSKA (reference sequence). The CDR3 totals 13 residues. The ends were cut back, 5 bases at V and 5 bases at J, with 15 bases in the middle. CDR3 nucleotides: TGCAGTGCTCCCGGCAAAAGGGGGGAGACCCAGTACTTC. This encodes CSAPGKRGETQYF.